This TCR beta chain was sequenced in a study of T cell repertoires in cytomegalovirus infection. Broader study findings: Across the ex vivo response, the dominant clonotypes were HLA-C-restricted CMV-specific TCR beta clonotypes.

Germline V gene data show CDR1 as SGHVS and CDR2 as FNYEAQ. The CDR3 extends over 16 amino acids. One entry per CDR3 protein results from TCRdb running MiXCR on the reads. The sample lists more than 650,000 distinct CDR3 sequences; roughly 35% were seen once. As to this clonotype: Its antigen is not known. The junction departs from germline at one end; a sequencing error may be responsible.

The rearrangement links TRBV7-6 to TRBJ1-4; 11 positions match TRBD1. The receptor comes from a human donor in good health (CMV status not recorded). Some clones in this sample may be carry-over from other donors' samples. Sequencing was carried out using PBMCs. The CDR3 sequence is CASSIARDRGNEKLFF. The CDR3 DNA reads as TGTGCCAGCAGCATAGCCCGGGACAGGGGGAATGAAAAACTGTTTTTT.